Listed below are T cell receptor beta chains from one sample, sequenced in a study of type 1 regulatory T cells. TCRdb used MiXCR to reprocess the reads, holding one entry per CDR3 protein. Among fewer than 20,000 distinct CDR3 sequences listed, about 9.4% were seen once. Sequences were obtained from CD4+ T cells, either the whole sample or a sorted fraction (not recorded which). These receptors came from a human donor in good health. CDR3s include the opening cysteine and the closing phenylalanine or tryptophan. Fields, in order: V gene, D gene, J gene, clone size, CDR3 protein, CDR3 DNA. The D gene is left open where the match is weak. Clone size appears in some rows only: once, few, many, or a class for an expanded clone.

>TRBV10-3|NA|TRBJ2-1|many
CAISLGEDRGNEQFF
TGTGCCATCAGTCTGGGGGAGGACCGGGGAAATGAGCAGTTCTTC
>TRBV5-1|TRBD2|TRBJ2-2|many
CASSSSPGGPDTGELFF
TGCGCCAGCAGCTCTTCTCCGGGAGGGCCGGACACCGGGGAGCTGTTTTTT
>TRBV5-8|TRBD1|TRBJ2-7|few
CASSSWGQSYEQYF
TGTGCCAGCAGCTCGTGGGGACAGTCCTACGAGCAGTACTTC
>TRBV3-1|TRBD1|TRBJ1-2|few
CASSQEGQKKGYTF
TGTGCCAGCAGCCAAGAGGGACAGAAGAAGGGCTACACCTTC
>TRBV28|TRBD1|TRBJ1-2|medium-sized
CAGLGQGMSGYTF
TGTGCCGGCCTGGGACAGGGGATGAGTGGCTACACCTTC
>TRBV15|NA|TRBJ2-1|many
CATRLVAASEQFF
TGTGCCACCAGACTAGTGGCGGCGAGTGAGCAGTTCTTC
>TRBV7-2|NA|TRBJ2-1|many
CASSRNRLRGGEQFF
TGTGCCAGCAGCCGAAATAGGTTACGCGGTGGTGAGCAGTTCTTC
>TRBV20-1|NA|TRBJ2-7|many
CSAEGRMASYEQYF
TGCAGTGCGGAGGGACGGATGGCATCCTACGAGCAGTACTTC
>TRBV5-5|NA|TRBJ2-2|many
CASSTAQGYTGELFF
TGTGCCAGCAGCACAGCACAGGGCTACACCGGGGAGCTGTTTTTT
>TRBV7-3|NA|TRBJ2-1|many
CASSSGAEQFF
TGTGCCAGCAGCTCCGGAGCAGAGCAGTTCTTC
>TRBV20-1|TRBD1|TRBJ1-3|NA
CSARAGGSGNTIYF
TGCAGTGCTAGAGCAGGGGGCTCAGGAAACACCATATATTTT
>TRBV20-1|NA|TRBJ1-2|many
CSASPVAYYGYTF
TGCAGTGCTAGTCCAGTCGCTTACTATGGCTACACCTTC
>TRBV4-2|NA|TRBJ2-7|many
CASSQEHLLGGEQYF
TGTGCCAGCAGCCAAGAACACCTGTTGGGAGGCGAGCAGTACTTC
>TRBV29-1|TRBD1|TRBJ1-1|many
CSVSDRDTEAFF
TGCAGCGTTTCTGACAGGGACACTGAAGCTTTCTTT
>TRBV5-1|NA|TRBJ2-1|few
CASSGGRNNEQFF
TGCGCCAGCAGCGGGGGACGAAACAATGAGCAGTTCTTC
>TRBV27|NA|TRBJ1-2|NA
CASRQGYGYTF
TGTGCCAGCAGGCAGGGTTATGGCTACACCTTC
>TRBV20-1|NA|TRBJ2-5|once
CSAIDPFQETQYF
TGCAGTGCCATTGACCCGTTTCAAGAGACCCAGTACTTC
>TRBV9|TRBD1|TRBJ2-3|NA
CASSSLDRAWDTQYF
TGTGCCAGCAGCTCCCTCGACAGGGCTTGGGATACGCAGTATTTT
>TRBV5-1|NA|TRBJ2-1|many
CASSLSPTLSNNEQFF
TGCGCCAGCAGCCTTTCCCCAACCCTCTCAAACAATGAGCAGTTCTTC
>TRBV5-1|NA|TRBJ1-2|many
CASSLEPRGYGYTF
TGCGCCAGCAGCTTGGAGCCCAGGGGCTATGGCTACACCTTC
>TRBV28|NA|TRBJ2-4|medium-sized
CASMVRGGKNIQYF
TGTGCCAGCATGGTCCGGGGTGGCAAAAACATTCAGTACTTC
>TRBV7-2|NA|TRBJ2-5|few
CASSLPSQETQYF
TGTGCCAGCAGCTTACCTTCGCAAGAGACCCAGTACTTC
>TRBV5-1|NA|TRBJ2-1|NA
CASRGSGSSYNEQFF
TGCGCCAGCAGAGGGTCCGGGAGCTCCTACAATGAGCAGTTCTTC
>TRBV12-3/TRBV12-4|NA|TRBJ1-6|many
CASSLRAQYNSPLHF
TGTGCCAGCAGTTTACGGGCACAGTATAATTCACCCCTCCACTTT
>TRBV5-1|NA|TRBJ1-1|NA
CASSLRGKGGTEAFF
TGCGCCAGCAGCTTGAGGGGCAAAGGGGGGACTGAAGCTTTCTTT
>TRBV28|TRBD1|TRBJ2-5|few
CASSARTGGGDTQYF
TGTGCTAGCAGTGCCCGGACAGGGGGCGGGGACACCCAGTACTTT
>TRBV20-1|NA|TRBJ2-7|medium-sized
CSASHTGTPYEQYF
TGCAGTGCTTCCCATACTGGAACACCCTACGAGCAGTACTTC
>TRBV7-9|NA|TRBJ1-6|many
CASSLADSPLHF
TGTGCCAGCAGCTTAGCGGATTCACCCCTCCACTTT
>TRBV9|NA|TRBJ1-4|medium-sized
CASSLGWADEGLFF
TGTGCCAGCAGCCTAGGGTGGGCGGATGAAGGGCTGTTTTTT
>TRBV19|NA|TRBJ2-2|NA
CASASGTHVGELFF
TGTGCCAGCGCCTCCGGGACTCATGTCGGGGAGCTGTTTTTT
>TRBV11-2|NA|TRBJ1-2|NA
CASSPYMERPYGYTF
TGTGCCAGCAGCCCCTATATGGAAAGGCCTTATGGCTACACCTTC
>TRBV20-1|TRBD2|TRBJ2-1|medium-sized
CSARDYLSGSSYNEQFF
TGCAGTGCTAGAGATTACCTAAGCGGGAGCTCCTACAATGAGCAGTTCTTC
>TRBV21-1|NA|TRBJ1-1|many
CASSKHSRWEAFF
TGTGCCAGCAGCAAACACTCGAGATGGGAAGCTTTCTTT
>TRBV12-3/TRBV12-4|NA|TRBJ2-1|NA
CASSFRGEQFF
TGTGCCAGCAGTTTTCGGGGTGAGCAGTTCTTC
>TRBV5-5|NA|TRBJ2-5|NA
CASSLRGTETQYF
TGTGCCAGCAGCCTAAGGGGGACCGAGACCCAGTACTTC
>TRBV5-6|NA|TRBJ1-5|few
CASSGGKGNQPQHF
TGTGCCAGCAGCGGAGGAAAGGGCAATCAGCCCCAGCATTTT
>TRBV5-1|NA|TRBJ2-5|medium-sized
CASSLNRGEETQYF
TGCGCCAGCAGCTTGAACCGAGGAGAAGAGACCCAGTACTTC
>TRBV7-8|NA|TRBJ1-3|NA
CASSYSQGWQNTIYF
TGTGCCAGCAGCTACTCGCAGGGGTGGCAAAACACCATATATTTT
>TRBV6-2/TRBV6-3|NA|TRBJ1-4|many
CASSGRRINEKLFF
TGTGCCAGCAGTGGACGCCGCATTAATGAAAAACTGTTTTTT
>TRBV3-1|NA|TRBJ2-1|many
CASSQKSGLGNNEQFF
TGTGCCAGCAGCCAAAAATCTGGACTTGGGAACAATGAGCAGTTCTTC
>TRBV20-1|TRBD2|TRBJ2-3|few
CSARKIAGTASTDTQYF
TGCAGTGCTAGAAAAATAGCGGGGACGGCTAGCACAGATACGCAGTATTTT
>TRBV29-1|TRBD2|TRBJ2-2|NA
CSVGLAVTGELFF
TGCAGCGTTGGGCTAGCGGTAACCGGGGAGCTGTTTTTT
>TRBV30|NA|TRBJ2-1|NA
CAWSSRTAYNEQFF
TGTGCCTGGAGTTCCAGGACGGCTTACAATGAGCAGTTCTTC
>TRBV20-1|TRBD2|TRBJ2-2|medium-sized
CSASGRAGNTGELFF
TGCAGTGCTAGCGGGAGGGCCGGGAACACCGGGGAGCTGTTTTTT
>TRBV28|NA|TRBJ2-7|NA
CATLSGSTGEQYF
TGTGCCACGTTGTCGGGGTCAACGGGCGAGCAGTACTTC
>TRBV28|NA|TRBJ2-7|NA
CVSWRDTYEQYF
TGTGTCAGCTGGCGGGATACTTACGAGCAGTACTTC
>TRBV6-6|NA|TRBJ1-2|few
CASMVGAGYGYTF
TGTGCCAGCATGGTCGGGGCTGGTTATGGCTACACCTTC
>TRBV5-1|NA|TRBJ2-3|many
CASSLGQAGTDTQYF
TGCGCCAGCAGCTTGGGACAGGCTGGCACAGATACGCAGTATTTT
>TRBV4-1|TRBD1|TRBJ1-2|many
CASSQDPPSGQGARGYTF
TGCGCCAGCAGCCAAGATCCTCCTTCTGGACAGGGGGCTCGGGGCTACACCTTC
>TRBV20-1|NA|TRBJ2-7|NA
CSAMSYEQYF
TGCAGTGCTATGTCCTACGAGCAGTACTTC
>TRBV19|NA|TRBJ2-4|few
CASSIERGIRNIQYF
TGTGCCAGTAGTATAGAACGGGGAATTAGAAACATTCAGTACTTC